This T cell receptor beta chain was retrieved from a study of T-cell memory formation after mild COVID-19 (dated by TCRdb to the early 2020s). Background for the entire study: TCR sequence clusters from the two donors were found to be largely donor specific. T-cell clones expanding and contracting after mild COVID-19 in a couple of donors were tracked by longitudinal TCRalpha and TCRbeta repertoire sequencing. Two young, previously healthy adult volunteers made up the cohort, one male and one female.

Here is what the overall study found, with its caveats: The study included only a couple of mild cases, and larger cohorts that include severe cases with pre-infection samples were judged to be necessary. SARS-CoV-2 specificity of the second-wave clones peaking on day 37 was not confirmed. The detection of some responding clones in pre-infection memory suggests that pre-existing cross-reactive memory T cells joined the SARS-CoV-2 response. From day 15 to 85, contracting clones showed balanced CD4/CD8 phenotypes, whereas a second wave of clones that expanded from day 15 to 37 leaned towards CD4+. Contracting CD4+ clones appeared mostly in the CM and EM memory subsets, whereas CD8+ clones were enriched in EMRA.

Sequencer: Illumina NovaSeq 6000. TCRalpha and TCRbeta cDNA libraries were built by 5'RACE with constant-segment primers, adding sample barcodes and unique molecular identifiers. RNA was extracted from every sample with Trizol reagent. Amplification of the libraries took two PCR steps, and the second step added a second sample barcode plus Illumina TruSeq adapters. Libraries were sequenced on an Illumina NovaSeq with 2 x 150 bp paired-end reads. The paper's processing steps were these. The reads were demultiplexed and collapsed into UMI-guided consensus sequences using migec v1.2.7. Using mixcr v2.1.11, the UMI consensuses were aligned to TRA and TRB V and J templates and assembled into clonotypes. Expanded or contracted clonotypes were those called significant by both edgeR and NoisET, with noise models trained on biological replicates. For edgeR calls, the thresholds were a false discovery rate-adjusted p below 0.01 and a log2 fold-change of 1. As an exploratory analysis of dynamics, PCA with hierarchical clustering was applied to max-normalized trajectories of the 1000 most abundant clonotypes. Separately sequenced CD4+ and CD8+ repertoires were used to assign the CD4 or CD8 phenotype of responding clones. Starting from the raw public reads, TCRdb applied fastp trimming at Q25, assembled clones with MiXCR and retained in-frame beta chains. Each CDR3 protein appears once, grouped with its most common genes and DNA. Here the V and J calls rest on TCRdb's processing, not on the authors' analysis. For this sample there are roughly 410,000 distinct CDR3 sequences; approximately 24% appear just once. About 10% of the sample comes from the top ten.

This clonotype was recorded a few times. Its antigen specificity is not known. Base qualities are not at hand, and no much larger clone is one base apart. Ficoll-Paque density gradient centrifugation was the method used to isolate PBMCs. Sequenced: PBMCs or a T cell subset sorted from them (not recorded which). The TCR was taken from an adult woman who had mild COVID-19 (a few samples of this study predate the infection). The sample titles of this study are shuffled in the database, so cell type and time point are left out; the donor was told from shared clones.

The sequenced DNA: TGTGCCAGCAGTAGGCAAATGAATGGCTACACCTTC. Translated, it gives CASSRQMNGYTF. The V and J segments used are TRBV28 and TRBJ1-2, with the D gene not clear enough to name. The CDR3 goes from the cysteine to the phenylalanine over 12 residues. The kept DNA is CDR3 alone, 36 bases in frame from the first base. CDR1 and CDR2 are read off the germline V gene as MDHEN and SYDVKM. V sheds 5 bases and J sheds 6 bases, leaving 10 bases between their ends.